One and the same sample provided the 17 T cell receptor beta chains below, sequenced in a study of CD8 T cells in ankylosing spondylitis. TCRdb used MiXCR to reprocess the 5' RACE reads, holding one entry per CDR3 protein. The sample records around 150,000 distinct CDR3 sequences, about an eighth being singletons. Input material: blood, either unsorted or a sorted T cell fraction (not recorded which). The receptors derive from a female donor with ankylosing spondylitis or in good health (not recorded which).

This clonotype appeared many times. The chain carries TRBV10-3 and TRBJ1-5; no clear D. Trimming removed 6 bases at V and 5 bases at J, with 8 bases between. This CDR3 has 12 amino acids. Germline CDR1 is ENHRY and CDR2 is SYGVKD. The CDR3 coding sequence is TGTGCCATCAGCTCTCAAGATCAGCCCCAGCATTTT. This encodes CAISSQDQPQHF.

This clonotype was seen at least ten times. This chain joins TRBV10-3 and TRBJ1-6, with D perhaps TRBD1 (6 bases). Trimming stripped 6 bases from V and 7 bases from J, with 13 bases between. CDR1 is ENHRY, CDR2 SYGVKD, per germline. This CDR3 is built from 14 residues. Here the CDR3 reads CAIRTGGGNSPLHF. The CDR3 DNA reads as TGTGCCATCAGGACAGGTGGGGGAAATTCACCCCTCCACTTT.

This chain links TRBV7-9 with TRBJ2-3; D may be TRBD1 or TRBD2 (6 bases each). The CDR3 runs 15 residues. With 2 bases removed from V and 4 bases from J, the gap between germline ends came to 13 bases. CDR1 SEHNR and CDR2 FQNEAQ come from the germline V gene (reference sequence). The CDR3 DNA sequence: TGTGCCAGCAGCTTAATGACGGGGGCTGCAGATACGCAGTATTTT. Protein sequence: CASSLMTGAADTQYF.

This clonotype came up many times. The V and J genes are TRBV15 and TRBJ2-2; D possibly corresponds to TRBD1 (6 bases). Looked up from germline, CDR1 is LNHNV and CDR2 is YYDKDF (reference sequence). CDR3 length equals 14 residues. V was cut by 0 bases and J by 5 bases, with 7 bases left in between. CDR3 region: CATSRETGTGELFF. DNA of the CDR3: TGTGCCACCAGCAGAGAAACAGGGACCGGGGAGCTGTTTTTT. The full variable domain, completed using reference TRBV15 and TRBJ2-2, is DAMVIQNPRYQVTQFGKPVTLSCSQTLNHNVMYWYQQKSSQAPKLLFHYYDKDFNNEADTPDNFQSRRPNTSFCFLDIRSPGLGDTAMYLCATSRETGTGELFFGEGSRLTVL.

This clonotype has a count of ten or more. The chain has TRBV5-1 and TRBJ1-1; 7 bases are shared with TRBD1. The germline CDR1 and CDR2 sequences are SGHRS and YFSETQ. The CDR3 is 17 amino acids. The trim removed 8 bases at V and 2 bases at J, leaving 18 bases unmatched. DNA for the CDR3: TGCGCCAGAGGAGGGGGCCCAGAGCCGCCCCTCAACACTGAAGCTTTCTTT. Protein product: CARGGGPEPPLNTEAFF.

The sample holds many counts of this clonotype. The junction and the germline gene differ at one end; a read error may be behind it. Here the CDR3 reads CASSTLSGLHF. DNA of the CDR3: TGTGCCAGCAGCACCCTCTCCGGGTTGCACTTC. The genes are TRBV11-2 and TRBJ2-7, with D unresolved. Germline CDR1 is SGHAT and CDR2 is FQNNGV. The CDR3 covers 11 residues.

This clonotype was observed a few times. CDR3 in DNA: TGTGCCAGCTCTTCCGCGGTACCGTACGAGCAGTACTTC. The encoded protein is CASSSAVPYEQYF. This chain uses TRBV18 with TRBJ2-7; D is ambiguous. Trimming cost V 6 bases and J 4 bases, with 13 bases left between them. The CDR3 is 13 residues long. The germline CDR1 and CDR2 sequences are KGHSH and LQKENI.

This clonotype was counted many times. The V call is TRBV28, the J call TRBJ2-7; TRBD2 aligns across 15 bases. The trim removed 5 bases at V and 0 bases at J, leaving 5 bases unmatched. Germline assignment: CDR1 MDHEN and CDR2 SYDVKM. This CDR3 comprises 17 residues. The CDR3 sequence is CASSTGLAGGYSYEQYF. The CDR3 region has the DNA TGTGCCAGCAGTACCGGACTAGCGGGGGGGTACTCCTACGAGCAGTACTTC.

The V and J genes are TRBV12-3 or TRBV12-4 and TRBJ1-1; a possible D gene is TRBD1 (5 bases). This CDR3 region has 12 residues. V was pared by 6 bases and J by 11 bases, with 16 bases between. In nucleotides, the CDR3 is TGTGCCAGCAGATCCACGGACAATGAGGCTTTCTTT. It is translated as CASRSTDNEAFF.

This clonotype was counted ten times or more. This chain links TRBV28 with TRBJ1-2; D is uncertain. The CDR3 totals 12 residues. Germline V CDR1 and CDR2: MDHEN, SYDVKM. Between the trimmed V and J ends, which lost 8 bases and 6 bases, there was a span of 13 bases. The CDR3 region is CASGLDVDGYTF. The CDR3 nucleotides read TGTGCCAGCGGATTAGACGTGGATGGCTACACCTTC.

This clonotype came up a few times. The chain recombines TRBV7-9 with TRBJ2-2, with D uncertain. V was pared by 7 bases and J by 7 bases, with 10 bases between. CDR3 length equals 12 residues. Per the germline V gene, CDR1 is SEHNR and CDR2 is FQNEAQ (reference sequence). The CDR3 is CASTQIDGELFF. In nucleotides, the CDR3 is TGTGCCAGCACCCAAATCGACGGGGAGCTGTTTTTT.

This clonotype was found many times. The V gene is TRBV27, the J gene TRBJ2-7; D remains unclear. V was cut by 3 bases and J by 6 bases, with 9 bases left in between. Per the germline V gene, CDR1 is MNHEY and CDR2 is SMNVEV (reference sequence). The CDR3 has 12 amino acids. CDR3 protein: CASSLAGGEQYF. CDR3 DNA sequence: TGTGCCAGCAGTTTGGCCGGCGGCGAGCAGTACTTC.

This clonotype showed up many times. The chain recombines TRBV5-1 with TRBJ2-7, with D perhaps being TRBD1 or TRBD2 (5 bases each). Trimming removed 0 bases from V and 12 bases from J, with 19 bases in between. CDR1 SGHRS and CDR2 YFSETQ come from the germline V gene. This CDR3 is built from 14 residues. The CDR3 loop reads CASSLDVDPRGLYF. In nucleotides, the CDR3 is TGCGCCAGCAGCTTGGACGTGGACCCCCGGGGCCTGTACTTC.

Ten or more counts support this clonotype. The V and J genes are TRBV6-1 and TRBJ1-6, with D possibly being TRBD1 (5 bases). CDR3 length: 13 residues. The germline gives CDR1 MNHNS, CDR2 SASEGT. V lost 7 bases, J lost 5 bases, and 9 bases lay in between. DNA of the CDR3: TGTGCCAGCAAGGACACCAATAATTCACCCCTCCACTTT. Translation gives CASKDTNNSPLHF.

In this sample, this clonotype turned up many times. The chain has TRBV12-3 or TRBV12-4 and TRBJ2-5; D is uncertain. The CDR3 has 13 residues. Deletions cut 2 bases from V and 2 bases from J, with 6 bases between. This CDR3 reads CASSLFRQETQYF. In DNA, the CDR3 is TGTGCCAGCAGTTTATTTCGGCAAGAGACCCAGTACTTC.

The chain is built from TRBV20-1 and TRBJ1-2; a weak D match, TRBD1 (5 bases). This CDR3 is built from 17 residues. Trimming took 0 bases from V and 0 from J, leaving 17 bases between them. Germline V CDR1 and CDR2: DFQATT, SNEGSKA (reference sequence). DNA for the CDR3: TGCAGTGCTAGAGATCAGGGCCGTATAGGCTCTAACTATGGCTACACCTTC. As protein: CSARDQGRIGSNYGYTF.

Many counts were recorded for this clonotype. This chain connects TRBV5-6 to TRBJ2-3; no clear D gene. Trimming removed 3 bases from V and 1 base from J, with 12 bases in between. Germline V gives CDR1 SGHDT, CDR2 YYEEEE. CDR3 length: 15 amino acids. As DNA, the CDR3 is TGTGCCAGCAGCTCGCCGACATTAGGCACAGATACGCAGTATTTT. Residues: CASSSPTLGTDTQYF.